The present entry profiles one TCR beta chain with its context. Its antigen is undetermined. This sample is drawn from a study of cytomegalovirus exposure and HLA in healthy donors. Across the whole study: Earlier findings included roughly 120 million unique TCR beta sequences obtained from about 180 million T cells.

The study sampled nominally healthy donors, though unrecorded immune exposures were likely. 60 Vbeta and 13 Jbeta primers were used in PCR. Clones were read by immunoSEQ multiplex PCR, and TCRdb kept only the in-frame ones, dropping some. This table has approximately 150,000 clones, roughly 73% appearing once. Regarding the study as a whole: In a later analysis, HLA-associated beta chains showed higher expansion and lower generation probabilities than comparable chains.

The source material was PBMCs. The clonotype comes from a man aged 18 to 30 in good health and CMV-seropositive.

CDR3 amino acids: CASSPYPGIEAFF. In nucleotides, the CDR3 is TGTGCCAGCAGTCCATACCCGGGGATTGAAGCTTTCTTT. The V call is TRBV28, the J call TRBJ1-1, with D hard to call. The CDR3 spans 13 residues. From germline, CDR1 is MDHEN and CDR2 SYDVKM. Trimming stripped 5 bases from V and 7 bases from J, with 14 bases between.